This TCR beta chain was found in a study of blood T cells in healthy people across ages. Study-wide results and caveats: Possibly, changes in expanded clonotypes were confounded because donor CMV status was unknown. A conclusive naive versus antigen-experienced comparison was prevented by the unsorted PBMCs.

Concerning this clonotype itself: Antigen specificity is unknown.

Per the germline V gene, CDR1 is ENHRY and CDR2 is SYGVKD. This CDR3 region has 15 residues. PCR was performed a second time for roughly 7 to 12 cycles using a sample-barcoded 5' primer and a J-beta primer mix. With 12 random nucleotides, a template-switch adaptor tagged each individual cDNA molecule. Using its own MiXCR run on the 5' RACE reads, TCRdb lists one record per CDR3 protein. Seen here are 1,500,000 or so distinct CDR3 sequences, about 45% observed once, and the top ten hold 4%. The sequence derives from a woman under 30 in good health. The chain employs TRBV10-3 and TRBJ2-5; tentative D call: TRBD1 (6 bases). The DNA end lines up better with TRBJ2-7; the J call may be wrong. Specimen: blood. CDR3 sequence reads: CATRGLDVSLDEQYF. CDR3 in DNA: TGTGCCACGAGGGGGTTGGACGTAAGCCTAGACGAGCAGTACTTC.